The 32 T cell receptor beta chains below all came from one sample that was sequenced in a study of cytomegalovirus exposure and HLA in healthy donors. Vbeta (60) and Jbeta (13) primers were used in the PCR. Libraries were prepared by immunoSEQ multiplex PCR; TCRdb keeps only in-frame clonotypes and omits some of them. The sample holds fewer than 250,000 clones, about 76% seen once. What was sequenced was PBMCs. These receptors came from a male donor in good health and CMV-seropositive.

The rearrangement uses TRBV7-3 and TRBJ2-7; D possibly corresponds to TRBD2 (5 bases). The germline V and J ends were trimmed by 2 bases and 7 bases, with 12 bases remaining between them. The germline V gene encodes CDR1 SGHTA and CDR2 FQGTGA. The length of the CDR3 is 13 residues. The CDR3 is CASSLGGAGEQYF. The DNA for the CDR3 is TGTGCCAGCAGCTTAGGAGGAGCTGGAGAGCAGTACTTC. The complete variable domain, with remaining parts taken from reference TRBV7-3 and TRBJ2-7, reads GAGVSQTPSNKVTEKGKYVELRCDPISGHTALYWYRQSLGQGPEFLIYFQGTGAADDSGLPNDRFFAVRPEGSVSTLKIQRTERGDSAVYLCASSLGGAGEQYFGPGTRLTVT.

V gene TRBV19 combines with J gene TRBJ2-7; 10 positions match TRBD2. Per germline, CDR1 LNHDA and CDR2 SQIVND (reference sequence). V lost 3 bases to trimming and J lost 2 bases; unmatched junction nucleotides: 1. CDR3 length equals 14 residues. The CDR3 reads CASSMLAGAYEQYF. CDR3 coding DNA: TGTGCCAGTAGTATGCTAGCGGGGGCCTACGAGCAGTACTTC.

V is TRBV6-5 and J is TRBJ1-6, with a weak D call TRBD1 (5 bases). The CDR3 runs 11 residues. The ends were cut back, 11 bases at V and 10 bases at J, with 12 bases in the middle. The germline V gene has CDR1 MNHEY and CDR2 SVGAGI. In DNA, the CDR3 is TGTGCCCAGCAGGGTGGCTCACCCCTCCACTTT. Translating gives CAQQGGSPLHF.

As concerns this clone: One end of the junction varies from germline; a read error may be responsible. The CDR3 DNA is TGTGCCAGCACCCGCCTAGACTTCCAGAACCCTGAAGCTTTCTTT. This translates into CASTRLDFQNPEAFF. V usage is TRBV9 and J usage is TRBJ1-1; D gene unclear. The germline V gene has CDR1 SGDLS and CDR2 YYNGEE. This CDR3 has 15 amino acids.

V and J are TRBV4-1 and TRBJ2-5, with 8 positions matching TRBD1. The J call may be incorrect, as the DNA end agrees better with TRBJ2-7. Looked up from germline, CDR1 is MGHRA and CDR2 is YSYEKL. This CDR3 has 15 amino acids. The DNA of the CDR3 is TGCGCCAGCAGCTTCAGACAGGGGATGGAGGGCGAGCAGTACTTC. Its protein product is CASSFRQGMEGEQYF.

The V call is TRBV6-6, the J call TRBJ1-1; TRBD1 matches at 8 bases. V was pared by 10 bases and J by 5 bases, with 15 bases of the junction left unmatched. Germline CDR1 reads MNHNY; CDR2 reads SVGAGI (reference sequence). CDR3 size: 15 residues. For the CDR3, the DNA is TGTGCCACCGTACCCGCCCGGGACAGGACAACTGAAGCTTTCTTT. The encoded protein is CATVPARDRTTEAFF.

The chain employs TRBV27 and TRBJ2-3; TRBD2 matches at 12 bases. CDR1 MNHEY and CDR2 SMNVEV come from the germline V gene (reference sequence). V was pared by 5 bases and J by 3 bases, with 6 bases of the junction left unmatched. The CDR3 extends over 16 amino acids. The CDR3 is CASSRLAGGGTDTQYF. As DNA, the CDR3 is TGTGCCAGCAGTAGGCTAGCGGGGGGGGGAACAGATACGCAGTATTTT.

The rearrangement links TRBV10-3 to TRBJ2-7; 10 nucleotides match TRBD2. The CDR3 has 14 amino acids. The germline V gene encodes CDR1 ENHRY and CDR2 SYGVKD. The V and J ends lost 10 bases and 5 bases, in that order; junction bases with no gene match: 11. CDR3 DNA sequence: TGTGCCAGCAGCCCCGCTAGCGGGAGCGACGAGCAGTACTTC. This encodes CASSPASGSDEQYF.

The chain carries TRBV4-3 and TRBJ2-1, with 11 positions matching TRBD2. V was pared by 3 bases and J by 8 bases, with 9 bases of the junction left unmatched. The germline V gene has CDR1 LGHNA and CDR2 YSLEER. This CDR3 region has 16 residues. CDR3 amino acids: CASSQNSGRARDEQFF. CDR3 sequence (DNA): TGCGCCAGCAGCCAGAATAGCGGGAGGGCCAGAGATGAGCAGTTCTTC.

V and J are TRBV14 and TRBJ1-1; TRBD1 matches at 7 bases. CDR1 is SGHDN and CDR2 is FVKESK in the germline V gene. The CDR3 is made up of 15 amino acids. V lost 2 bases, J lost 1 base, and 4 bases stayed unmatched. CDR3 bases: TGTGCCAGCAGCCAACACAGGGGATGGAACACTGAAGCTTTCTTT. Protein sequence: CASSQHRGWNTEAFF.

A single count supports this clone. This sequence joins TRBV6-4 and TRBJ1-2; 10 nucleotides align to TRBD1. The CDR3 spans 14 residues. With V trimmed by 6 bases and J by 7 bases, 8 bases remained unmatched. The germline CDR1 and CDR2 sequences are MRHNA and SNTAGT. The CDR3 nucleotides are TGTGCCAGCAGCCCGACCGACAGGGGGCTTGGCTACACCTTC. This gives the protein CASSPTDRGLGYTF.

The CDR3, as DNA: TGTGCCAGCAGCTTAAGAGGGACCTACAATGAGCAGTTCTTC. It specifies CASSLRGTYNEQFF. The chain has TRBV11-1 and TRBJ2-1; a possible D gene is TRBD2 (5 bases). The V gene lost 2 bases and the J gene lost 2 bases, with 7 bases spanning the gap. This CDR3 has 14 residues. Looked up from germline, CDR1 is SGHAT and CDR2 is FQDESV (reference sequence).

This sequence joins TRBV27 and TRBJ2-1, with 10 bases identical to TRBD2. J lost 4 bases, V lost 2 bases, and 5 bases had no gene match. In germline, CDR1 is MNHEY, CDR2 SMNVEV (reference sequence). There are 16 residues in the CDR3. CDR3 in amino acids: CASSLTGTSVYNEQFF. CDR3 DNA sequence: TGTGCCAGCAGTTTAACCGGGACTAGCGTATACAATGAGCAGTTCTTC.

The chain carries TRBV7-6 and TRBJ1-2, with 9 bases lining up with TRBD1. The length of the CDR3 is 15 residues. V lost 5 bases and J lost 4; bases outside the gene matches: 8. CDR1 and CDR2 from the germline V gene are SGHVS and FNYEAQ. The CDR3 region has the DNA TGTGCCAGCAGCCCACCAGGACAGGGGACCTATGGCTACACCTTC. This translates into CASSPPGQGTYGYTF. The full variable domain, its missing parts supplied by reference TRBV7-6 and TRBJ1-2, is GAGVSQSPRYKVTKRGQDVALRCDPISGHVSLYWYRQALGQGPEFLTYFNYEAQQDKSGLPNDRFSAERPEGSISTLTIQRTEQRDSAMYRCASSPPGQGTYGYTFGSGTRLTVV.

Only a few counts were recorded for this clone. The chain combines TRBV9 with TRBJ2-7, with TRBD1 as a possible D gene (6 bases). Deletions cut 0 bases from V and 2 bases from J, with 12 bases between. Germline V gives CDR1 SGDLS, CDR2 YYNGEE. This CDR3 spans 15 amino acids. The CDR3 reads CASSVALGAAYEQYF. CDR3 in DNA: TGTGCCAGCAGCGTAGCACTGGGGGCCGCCTACGAGCAGTACTTC.

The CDR3 reads CASSQVTGGTEAFF. CDR3 bases: TGTGCCAGCAGCCAAGTAACAGGGGGCACTGAAGCTTTCTTT. The chain employs TRBV4-2 and TRBJ1-1, with 8 bases lining up with TRBD1. CDR1 and CDR2 (germline): LGHNA, YNFKEQ. This CDR3 has 14 residues. Trimming cost V 1 base and J 4 bases; bases outside gene matches: 2.

This sequence joins TRBV5-6 and TRBJ2-3; 7 bases map to TRBD2. The CDR3 has 17 amino acids. The V gene's germline CDR1 is SGHDT and CDR2 YYEEEE. V dropped 0 bases and J dropped 1; count of bases not matched to a gene: 8. Here the CDR3 reads CASSLGGGGSGTDTQYF. CDR3 coding DNA: TGTGCCAGCAGCTTGGGGGGTGGCGGGAGTGGCACAGATACGCAGTATTTT.

The CDR3 DNA is TGTGCCAGCAGTTTGCCTAGCGGGAGTTTATCTGAGCAGTTCTTC. As protein: CASSLPSGSLSEQFF. This chain uses TRBV28 with TRBJ2-1, with TRBD2 identical over 10 bases. Germline-derived CDR1 and CDR2 are MDHEN and SYDVKM. V shed 3 bases, J shed 9 bases, and the junction held 8 bases outside the gene matches. The CDR3 is 15 amino acids.

The chain carries TRBV20-1 and TRBJ2-1, with a possible D match to TRBD2 (5 bases). V lost 4 bases and J 5 bases, leaving 6 bases between the germline ends. The germline V gene encodes CDR1 DFQATT and CDR2 SNEGSKA (reference sequence). This CDR3 spans 11 amino acids. CDR3 in DNA: TGCAGTGCTATCGGGAACAATGAGCAGTTCTTC. As protein: CSAIGNNEQFF.

The chain uses TRBV4-1 and TRBJ1-1, with D possibly matching TRBD1 (5 bases). Trimming cost V 3 bases and J 5 bases, with 10 bases left between them. Germline CDR1 is MGHRA and CDR2 is YSYEKL. CDR3 length: 13 residues. CDR3 in DNA: TGCGCCAGCAGCCAGAAGCCAGGGACTGAAGCTTTCTTT. It encodes CASSQKPGTEAFF.

The chain joins TRBV11-2 to TRBJ2-5, with 8 bases that match TRBD1. Germline V gene lookup returns CDR1 SGHAT and CDR2 FQNNGV. This CDR3 is 13 amino acids long. The junction had 3 bases not matched to a gene; V was cut back by 4 bases and J by 5 bases. The CDR3 is CASSYTGGETQYF. CDR3 sequence (DNA): TGTGCCAGCAGCTACACAGGGGGGGAGACCCAGTACTTC.

The CDR3 DNA sequence: TGTGCCAGCAGCTTCGTCAGGGGGAACGAGCAGTACTTC. Its translation: CASSFVRGNEQYF. The chain is built from TRBV7-9 and TRBJ2-5; 7 positions agree with TRBD1. The J call is doubtful: the DNA matches TRBJ2-7 better. The CDR3 is 13 residues long. The V gene's germline CDR1 is SEHNR and CDR2 FQNEAQ (reference sequence).

V and J are TRBV28 and TRBJ2-7; TRBD1 is a possible D gene (5 bases). Germline V CDR1 and CDR2: MDHEN, SYDVKM. The CDR3 runs to 16 residues. V was cut by 6 bases and J by 6 bases, with 24 bases left in between. In nucleotides, the CDR3 is TGTGCCAGCAGCCTCGTAGGCAGGGCCCTAATCGGCGAGCAGTACTTC. It translates to CASSLVGRALIGEQYF.

The chain employs TRBV7-3 and TRBJ2-7; 7 bases are shared with TRBD2. This CDR3 region has 16 residues. CDR1 and CDR2 (germline): SGHTA, FQGTGA. Trimming took 5 bases from V and 6 from J; bases not matched to a gene: 16. The CDR3: CASSPREEARGPEQYF. In DNA, the CDR3 is TGTGCCAGCAGCCCCCGGGAGGAGGCCCGAGGTCCCGAGCAGTACTTC.

The rearrangement joins TRBV7-2 to TRBJ2-3; 13 positions match TRBD2. Germline CDR1 is SGHTA and CDR2 is FQGNSA. The CDR3 covers 19 residues. J was trimmed by 0 bases and V by 1 base; bases with no gene match: 7. The CDR3 here is CASSLGAGTSGVSTDTQYF. In DNA, the CDR3 is TGTGCCAGCAGCTTAGGCGCCGGGACTAGCGGGGTGAGCACAGATACGCAGTATTTT. The entire variable domain, with the rest obtained from reference TRBV7-2 and TRBJ2-3, is as follows: GAGVSQSPSNKVTEKGKDVELRCDPISGHTALYWYRQSLGQGLEFLIYFQGNSAPDKSGLPSDRFSAERTGGSVSTLTIQRTQQEDSAVYLCASSLGAGTSGVSTDTQYFGPGTRLTVL.

The chain joins TRBV10-1 to TRBJ1-2, with D unresolved. The CDR3 contains 12 residues. The V end was cut by 5 bases, the J end by 2 bases, with 6 bases between. Germline CDR1 is WNHNN and CDR2 is SYGVQD (reference sequence). The CDR3 spells CASSHINYGYTF. DNA for the CDR3: TGCGCCAGCAGTCACATAAACTATGGCTACACCTTC.

V and J are TRBV11-1 and TRBJ2-2; D is unresolved. The length of the CDR3 is 13 residues. CDR1 is SGHAT and CDR2 is FQDESV in the germline V gene (reference sequence). Trimming removed 4 bases from V and 6 bases from J, with 9 bases in between. DNA of the CDR3: TGTGCCAGCAGCTATCTGGCCTCCGGGGAGCTGTTTTTT. Amino acid sequence: CASSYLASGELFF.

This clone was found a few times. This rearrangement joins TRBV7-2 to TRBJ2-1; TRBD2 matches 9 bases. Losses at the gene ends were 6 bases for V and 12 bases for J; bases not matched to a gene: 9. CDR1 SGHTA and CDR2 FQGNSA come from the germline V gene. The CDR3 length is 13 residues. The DNA for the CDR3 is TGTGCCAGCAGTTCTAGCGGGACGAAGGGGCAGTTCTTC. It encodes CASSSSGTKGQFF.

The chain recombines TRBV2 with TRBJ2-5; D remains unclear. V shed 2 bases and J shed 3 bases, with 10 bases lying between them. The CDR3 loop spans 14 amino acids. CDR1 is SNHLY, CDR2 FYNNEI, per germline. The CDR3, as DNA: TGTGCCAGCAGTGAATTGCGAGGAAAAGAGACCCAGTACTTC. Its translation is CASSELRGKETQYF.

J is TRBJ1-4 and V is TRBV30, with D tentatively TRBD1 (5 bases). V lost 8 bases and J 2 bases, leaving 15 bases between the germline ends. Germline-derived CDR1 and CDR2 are GTSNPN and SVGIG (reference sequence). CDR3 length: 14 amino acids. CDR3 sequence (DNA): TGTGCCAGAGGACACGGACGGACTAATGAAAAACTGTTTTTT. It translates to CARGHGRTNEKLFF.

The rearrangement uses TRBV5-4 and TRBJ2-1; 7 bases line up with TRBD2. V lost 0 bases to trimming and J lost 10 bases; unmatched junction nucleotides: 1. Germline assignment: CDR1 SGHNT and CDR2 YYREEE (reference sequence). There are 12 residues in the CDR3. CDR3 amino acids: CASSLGLAEQFF. The CDR3 DNA reads as TGTGCCAGCAGCTTGGGACTAGCCGAGCAGTTCTTC.

The rearrangement uses TRBV19 and TRBJ2-4, with a weak D call TRBD2 (5 bases). Germline V gene sequence: CDR1 LNHDA, CDR2 SQIVND (reference sequence). Trimming stripped 7 bases from V and 7 bases from J, with 11 bases between. The CDR3 is 12 residues long. The CDR3 DNA is TGTGCCAGTACTTCACGCGGGAACATTCAGTACTTC. Translating it yields CASTSRGNIQYF.